The rows below give T cell receptor beta chains drawn from one sample of a study of early T cells in non-severe SARS-CoV-2 infection. TCRdb processed the 5' RACE reads anew with MiXCR; each CDR3 protein has one entry. The table has 60,000 or so distinct CDR3 sequences, about 10% seen once; the top ten hold around 4.3%. The specimen sequenced was whole blood. These receptors all come from an adult who was a healthcare worker with PCR-confirmed SARS-CoV-2 infection or an uninfected control (not recorded which). Each CDR3 is given with its conserved first and last residue. The D gene is left open where the match is weak. For some rows the clone size is stated as once, few or many, or as a class when expanded; others skip it.

D gene	J gene	V gene	clone size	CDR3 DNA	CDR3 protein
TRBD2	TRBJ2-5	TRBV12-3/TRBV12-4	many	TGTGCCAGCAGCCCGACTTCCAGCGGGAGTGTTACCCAGTACTTC	CASSPTSSGSVTQYF
NA	TRBJ2-2	TRBV12-3/TRBV12-4	NA	TGTGCCAGCAGGCGGGGTAACACCGGGGAGCTGTTTTTT	CASRRGNTGELFF
NA	TRBJ2-1	TRBV28	NA	TGTGCCAGCAGCCCCCTGGGTAAGGAGCAGTTCTTC	CASSPLGKEQFF
TRBD2	TRBJ2-1	TRBV6-4	few	TGTGCCAGCAGTGAATCGGGACTAGCGGGAGGTGAGCAGTTCTTC	CASSESGLAGGEQFF
TRBD1	TRBJ2-7	TRBV20-1	NA	TGCAGTGCTTGGCGGTTCGGACAGGGACTTTACGAGCAGTACTTC	CSAWRFGQGLYEQYF
TRBD1	TRBJ1-1	TRBV7-2	NA	TGTGCCAGCAGCTCCGGACAGGCGACGACTGAAGCTTTCTTT	CASSSGQATTEAFF
NA	TRBJ1-1	TRBV29-1	NA	TGCAGCGTGAGGGCGTGGCAGTGGACTGAAGCTTTCTTT	CSVRAWQWTEAFF
NA	TRBJ2-2	TRBV9	few	TGTGCCAGCAGCGTAGGGTATGCCACCGGGGAGCTGTTTTTT	CASSVGYATGELFF
NA	TRBJ2-5	TRBV11-3	NA	TGTGCCAGCAGCTTAGAAGGGACTCAAGAGACCCAGTACTTC	CASSLEGTQETQYF
TRBD1	TRBJ2-1	TRBV12-3/TRBV12-4	many	TGTGCCAGCAGTTCCGACAGGGCAGGTCTCTACAATGAGCAGTTCTTC	CASSSDRAGLYNEQFF
NA	TRBJ2-6	TRBV7-9	many	TGTGCCAGCAGCCAGGCTGGCTCTGGGGCCAACGTCCTGACTTTC	CASSQAGSGANVLTF
TRBD1	TRBJ2-1	TRBV9	many	TGTGCCAGCAGCCTACGTGGGGACAGGGCTTACAATGAGCAGTTCTTC	CASSLRGDRAYNEQFF
NA	TRBJ1-3	TRBV9	NA	TGTGCCAGCAGCGTAGGCATGTTCCCTGAACTTTTCGAAAACACCATATATTTT	CASSVGMFPELFENTIYF
TRBD1	TRBJ2-1	TRBV12-3/TRBV12-4	many	TGTGCCAGCAGCTTTTCAGGGGGCAATGAGCAGTTCTTC	CASSFSGGNEQFF
NA	TRBJ2-2	TRBV11-2	NA	TGTGCCAGCAGCCAGGAGCGGGCCGGGGAGCTGTTTTTT	CASSQERAGELFF
TRBD1	TRBJ1-1	TRBV5-4	many	TGTGCCAGCAGCTTGGGTGGACAGGGAGGAACTGAAGCTTTCTTT	CASSLGGQGGTEAFF
NA	TRBJ2-7	TRBV25-1	many	TGTGCCAGCAGTGGGGCCCGCAGCTACGAGCAGTACTTC	CASSGARSYEQYF
TRBD1	TRBJ2-1	TRBV7-2	NA	TGTGCCAGCAGACGGACAGGGATCAATGAGCAGTTCTTC	CASRRTGINEQFF
NA	TRBJ2-5	TRBV9	few	TGTGCCAGCAGCCCCCCGGGACAACTAGAGACCCAGTACTTC	CASSPPGQLETQYF
NA	TRBJ1-1	TRBV18	many	TGTGCCAGCTCCCCACGGCCGGGCCTGAACACTGAAGCTTTCTTT	CASSPRPGLNTEAFF
TRBD1	TRBJ2-1	TRBV7-7	many	TGTGCTAGCAGCCCTCGCCCCAGGGGACAGGGGGCCTATGAGCAGTTCTTC	CASSPRPRGQGAYEQFF
TRBD1	TRBJ1-5	TRBV2	medium-sized	TGTGCCAGCAGGAGGGACAGCCAAGGGCCCCAGCATTTT	CASRRDSQGPQHF
NA	TRBJ2-7	TRBV20-1	many	TGCAGTGCTAGAGGGACCTACGAGCAGTACTTC	CSARGTYEQYF
NA	TRBJ2-3	TRBV3-1	NA	TGTGCCAGCAGCCAAGATCGGCCGGGCACAGATACGCAGTATTTT	CASSQDRPGTDTQYF
NA	TRBJ1-1	TRBV3-1	few	TGTGCCAGCAGCCACTGGGAGGGGGTGACTGAAGCTTTCTTT	CASSHWEGVTEAFF
TRBD1	TRBJ1-1	TRBV2	few	TGTGCCTCCCAGACAGGGATGTGGACTGAAGCTTTCTTT	CASQTGMWTEAFF
NA	TRBJ1-5	TRBV19	many	TGTGCCAGTAGTATGTCCGGGGGTCATCAGCCCCAGCATTTT	CASSMSGGHQPQHF
NA	TRBJ1-2	TRBV7-8	few	TGTGCCAGCAGCTGGACCAACTATGGCTACACCTTC	CASSWTNYGYTF
NA	TRBJ2-3	TRBV2	NA	TGTGCCAGCAGGATCGACAGATACACAGATACGCAGTATTTT	CASRIDRYTDTQYF
TRBD2	TRBJ2-5	TRBV12-3/TRBV12-4	many	TGTGCCAGCAGTCGCCCCTGGGGGACTAGCGGGACAGAGACCCAGTACTTC	CASSRPWGTSGTETQYF
NA	TRBJ1-1	TRBV5-1	NA	TGCGCCAGCAGCTTGACAGGGCTGAACACTGAAGCTTTCTTT	CASSLTGLNTEAFF
TRBD1	TRBJ1-5	TRBV19	NA	TGTGCCAGTAGTATAGAGATGACAGGGGGCAATCAGCCCCAGCATTTT	CASSIEMTGGNQPQHF
TRBD1	TRBJ1-2	TRBV29-1	NA	TGCAGCGTCGGACAGGGGGCGGAAGGCTACACCTTC	CSVGQGAEGYTF
TRBD2	TRBJ2-5	TRBV6-6	few	TGTGCCAGCAGTTTCCGCACGGGGACTAGCGGGAGTCGAGAGACCCAGTACTTC	CASSFRTGTSGSRETQYF
NA	TRBJ1-2	TRBV6-5	NA	TGTGCCACACAAGCGAGATACTTCATGAGTGGCTACACCTTC	CATQARYFMSGYTF
TRBD2	TRBJ2-3	TRBV10-3	many	TGTGCCATCAGCAGACTAGCGGGAGATACGCAGTATTTT	CAISRLAGDTQYF
TRBD2	TRBJ2-7	TRBV7-2	NA	TGTGCCAGCAGCTGGACTAGCGGGGGTCCCTACGAGCAGTACTTC	CASSWTSGGPYEQYF
NA	TRBJ1-1	TRBV12-5	NA	TGTGCTAGTGGCCTGGGGGACACTGAAGCTTTCTTT	CASGLGDTEAFF
TRBD1	TRBJ2-2	TRBV12-3/TRBV12-4	many	TGTGCCAGCAGTTTAGCTACCTTTCCGGGACAGGGGCCCGGGGAGCTGTTTTTT	CASSLATFPGQGPGELFF
NA	TRBJ2-5	TRBV5-4	few	TGTGCCAGCAGCCCGAGGGAGTCGGAGACCCAGTACTTC	CASSPRESETQYF
NA	TRBJ2-5	TRBV3-1	few	TGTGCCAGCAGCCAGGGAATAGAGACCCAGTACTTC	CASSQGIETQYF
NA	TRBJ2-7	TRBV3-1	NA	TGTGCCAGCAGCCAAATACCCTCCTACGAGCAGTACTTC	CASSQIPSYEQYF
NA	TRBJ2-3	TRBV6-5	few	TGTGCCAGCAGCGCCTCCGCTACCTACACAGATACGCAGTATTTT	CASSASATYTDTQYF
TRBD2	TRBJ2-7	TRBV10-3	NA	TGTGCCATCAGTGAGTCCGGGGGGGCCCTATTCGAGCAGTACTTC	CAISESGGALFEQYF
NA	TRBJ2-3	TRBV2	few	TGTGCCAGCAGTGAAGACGGGACAGATACGCAGTATTTT	CASSEDGTDTQYF